The subject of this entry is one T cell receptor beta chain. The data originate from a study of blood T cell repertoires in COVID-19. Some clones are missing from TCRdb's copy, which holds only in-frame ones; the method was immunoSEQ multiplex PCR. In the table there are about 180,000 clones, 89% of which are singletons. This CDR3 comprises 14 residues. V shed 1 base and J shed 3 bases, with 8 bases lying between them. CDR1 and CDR2 (germline): SGHNT, YENEEA. This receptor was obtained from a man in his late teens or twenties who had recovered from COVID-19. The chain employs TRBV11-3 and TRBJ2-3; D unclear. Source material: peripheral blood. CDR3 sequence (DNA): TGTGCCAGCAGCTTAGGACGAGCGACAGATACGCAGTATTTT. Protein: CASSLGRATDTQYF. Full variable domain (rest looked up from reference TRBV11-3 and TRBJ2-3): EAGVVQSPRYKIIEKKQPVAFWCNPISGHNTLYWYLQNLGQGPELLIRYENEEAVDDSQLPKDRFSAERLKGVDSTLKIQPAELGDSAVYLCASSLGRATDTQYFGPGTRLTVL.